The entry below describes one TCR beta chain. The data were obtained in a study of blood T cell repertoires in COVID-19. Per the germline V gene, CDR1 is KGHDR and CDR2 is SFDVKD. Losses at the gene ends were 4 bases for V and 0 bases for J; bases not matched to a gene: 17. CDR3 length equals 20 residues. The repertoire was sequenced with immunoSEQ multiplex PCR; TCRdb's copy has only in-frame clones and lacks some. The table has around 190,000 clones, roughly 89% seen once. The chain links TRBV24-1 to TRBJ1-2; 9 nucleotides match TRBD1. The sample taken for sequencing was PBMCs or T cells enriched from blood (not recorded which). The sequence was obtained from a man in his late teens or twenties with acute COVID-19. CDR3 amino acids: CATSDSGTGYRNRANYGYTF. CDR3 bases: TGTGCCACCAGTGACTCCGGGACAGGGTACCGTAATAGGGCTAACTATGGCTACACCTTC.